The 21 T cell receptor beta chains reported below all come from one sample, sequenced in a study of blood T cell repertoires in COVID-19. The data were produced by immunoSEQ multiplex PCR, yet TCRdb's version contains in-frame clones alone and is incomplete. The sample includes around 150,000 clones, approximately 80% seen only once; the top ten take under 13%. The sequenced sample was peripheral blood. The receptors come from a human donor in a cohort sampled during active COVID-19.

This clone was counted a single time. The chain carries TRBV12-5 and TRBJ2-2, with 12 bases fitting TRBD2. Trimming at V came to 0 bases and at J to 5 bases, leaving 10 bases not matched to a gene. From germline, CDR1 is LGHNT and CDR2 FRNRAP. This CDR3 contains 19 residues. The CDR3 sequence: CASGLVRGTSGLGTGELFF. The CDR3 DNA sequence: TGTGCTAGTGGTTTGGTACGCGGGACTAGCGGGCTGGGAACCGGGGAGCTGTTTTTT.

The V call is TRBV6-5, the J call TRBJ2-7; 8 bases match TRBD2. J lost 6 bases, V lost 6 bases, and 7 bases had no gene match. The CDR3 spans 13 residues. Germline-derived CDR1 and CDR2 are MNHEY and SVGAGI. CDR3 coding DNA: TGTGCCAGCAGCGAGCGGGAGCCTCCCGAGCAGTACTTC. Translating gives CASSEREPPEQYF.

CDR3 amino acids: CSVVPTGGLRAEAFF. DNA for the CDR3: TGCAGCGTTGTCCCGACAGGGGGGTTGAGGGCTGAAGCTTTCTTT. This chain joins TRBV29-1 and TRBJ1-1; 9 bases are a match to TRBD1. The length of the CDR3 is 15 residues. The V gene end was trimmed by 4 bases and the J gene end by 6 bases; junction bases not matched to a gene: 12. Germline CDR1 reads SQVTM; CDR2 reads ANQGSEA.

Here the CDR3 DNA reads TGTGCCAGCAGCCGCGGGAGGGCCAGCGAGCAGTACTTC. Translating gives CASSRGRASEQYF. The chain joins TRBV27 to TRBJ2-7; 9 bases fit TRBD2. V was clipped by 6 bases and J by 6 bases; unmatched bases: 6. The CDR3 extends over 13 amino acids. Germline values: CDR1 MNHEY, CDR2 SMNVEV (reference sequence).

This sequence joins TRBV12-3 or TRBV12-4 and TRBJ2-7, with D maybe TRBD2 (6 bases). Trimming left V 7 bases short and J 6 bases short, with 13 bases between. The CDR3 is 12 amino acids. The CDR3 protein is CASNKKRAEQYF. The CDR3 region has the DNA TGTGCCAGCAATAAGAAGCGGGCCGAGCAGTACTTC.

V is TRBV11-2 and J is TRBJ2-5; 8 bases are a match to TRBD2. V lost 4 bases and J lost 8; bases outside the gene matches: 15. Germline V gives CDR1 SGHAT, CDR2 FQNNGV. The CDR3 extends over 16 amino acids. The DNA of the CDR3 is TGTGCCAGCAGCTCCCCCCGGGCGGGAGGCCCCTACACCCAGTACTTC. Translated: CASSSPRAGGPYTQYF.

This chain uses TRBV21-1 with TRBJ2-7; the table names TRBD1, a call not compared with the DNA. TRBV21-1 is given as a pseudogene. There are 15 residues in the CDR3. CDR3 DNA: TGTGCCAGCAGCAAAGCGCAGTACCCCCCCTACGAGCAGTACTTC. Protein product: CASSKAQYPPYEQYF.

J is TRBJ1-5 and V is TRBV25-1; D ambiguous. The V end lost 5 bases, the J end lost 3 bases, and 11 bases lay between the germline ends. This CDR3 contains 14 residues. The germline V gene has CDR1 MGHDK and CDR2 SYGVNS. The CDR3 spells CASSRGPLNQPQHF. CDR3 DNA sequence: TGTGCCAGCAGTCGCGGGCCTCTCAATCAGCCCCAGCATTTT. The variable domain in full, with the rest retrieved from reference TRBV25-1 and TRBJ1-5, is EADIYQTPRYLVIGTGKKITLECSQTMGHDKMYWYQQDPGMELHLIHYSYGVNSTEKGDLSSESTVSRIRTEHFPLTLESARPSHTSQYLCASSRGPLNQPQHFGDGTRLSIL.

The CDR3 region is CASSPETGSGNTIYF. DNA of the CDR3: TGTGCCAGCTCACCAGAGACAGGGTCTGGAAACACCATATATTTT. This sequence joins TRBV18 and TRBJ1-3; TRBD1 aligns across 7 bases. CDR3 length equals 15 residues. Germline values: CDR1 KGHSH, CDR2 LQKENI. The trim removed 2 bases at V and 1 base at J, leaving 2 bases unmatched.

The chain couples TRBV19 to TRBJ2-2; maybe TRBD2 (5 bases). Germline V gene data show CDR1 as LNHDA and CDR2 as SQIVND (reference sequence). CDR3 size: 14 residues. Trimming cost V 6 bases and J 1 base, with 9 bases left between them. Here the CDR3 DNA reads TGTGCCAGTAGCTTCAGCGGGAACACCGGGGAGCTGTTTTTT. It yields the protein CASSFSGNTGELFF.

This clone was counted ten times or more. The chain recombines TRBV30 with TRBJ2-1; D is unresolved. Germline V lookup: CDR1 GTSNPN, CDR2 SVGIG (reference sequence). The V gene lost 0 bases and the J gene lost 9 bases, with 18 bases spanning the gap. This CDR3 has 15 residues. The CDR3: CAWSVPLGRRAEQFF. CDR3 nucleotides: TGTGCCTGGAGTGTACCCTTGGGCCGTCGAGCTGAGCAGTTCTTC.

This clone was seen more than once but under ten times. The chain carries TRBV7-9 and TRBJ2-5, with a weak D call TRBD1 (6 bases). Germline V gene lookup returns CDR1 SEHNR and CDR2 FQNEAQ (reference sequence). Trimming cost V 8 bases and J 4 bases, with 14 bases left between them. The CDR3 is 13 residues long. CDR3 amino acids: CASSHVGAETQYF. CDR3 nucleotide sequence: TGTGCCAGCTCCCACGTGGGGGCAGAGACCCAGTACTTC.

The V and J genes are TRBV4-2 and TRBJ1-2, with D possibly matching TRBD1 (5 bases). The V gene lost 4 bases and the J gene lost 12 bases, with 21 bases spanning the gap. Germline V gene data show CDR1 as LGHNA and CDR2 as YNFKEQ. The CDR3 is 14 amino acids. CDR3 sequence (DNA): TGTGCCAGCAGCCCCGGGAGGGGAGACGGGTGGGACACCTTC. This sequence encodes CASSPGRGDGWDTF.

The chain recombines TRBV28 with TRBJ2-1, with 13 nucleotides matching TRBD2. Germline CDR1 is MDHEN and CDR2 is SYDVKM. The ends lost 3 bases at V and 0 bases at J; junction bases unmatched: 14. The CDR3 is 21 residues long. Here the CDR3 DNA reads TGTGCCAGCAGTTTCCCCACCCGACTAGCGGGGGGCGAAAGCTCCTACAATGAGCAGTTCTTC. This sequence encodes CASSFPTRLAGGESSYNEQFF.

The chain employs TRBV25-1 and TRBJ2-5; a weak D match, TRBD2 (6 bases). Per the germline V gene, CDR1 is MGHDK and CDR2 is SYGVNS. This CDR3 contains 16 residues. With 8 bases removed from V and 3 bases from J, the gap between germline ends came to 22 bases. CDR3 coding DNA: TGTGCCAGCTCACGAAACTCCCGGGAGCCCAAAGAGACCCAGTACTTC. Translating gives CASSRNSREPKETQYF.

The CDR3 protein is CASSTWTSGGHEQFF. Written as DNA, the CDR3 is TGCGCCAGCAGCACCTGGACTAGCGGGGGCCATGAGCAGTTCTTC. V usage is TRBV5-1 and J usage is TRBJ2-1; 13 positions match TRBD2. The germline V gene encodes CDR1 SGHRS and CDR2 YFSETQ. The CDR3 runs 15 residues. J lost 8 bases, V lost 4 bases, and 6 bases had no gene match. Based on the CDR3 plus reference TRBV5-1 and TRBJ2-1, the full variable domain is KAGVTQTPRYLIKTRGQQVTLSCSPISGHRSVSWYQQTPGQGLQFLFEYFSETQRNKGNFPGRFSGRQFSNSRSEMNVSTLELGDSALYLCASSTWTSGGHEQFFGPGTRLTVL.

The rearrangement links TRBV9 to TRBJ2-1; the D gene is possibly TRBD2 (6 bases). The germline V and J ends were trimmed by 1 base and 8 bases, with 16 bases remaining between them. Per germline, CDR1 SGDLS and CDR2 YYNGEE. The CDR3 runs 15 residues. The CDR3 nucleotides are TGTGCCAGCAGCGTACAAGGGAGGTCTATGGATGAGCAGTTCTTC. It is translated as CASSVQGRSMDEQFF.

The gene calls are TRBV19 and TRBJ2-7; TRBD1 matches at 8 bases. Per germline, CDR1 LNHDA and CDR2 SQIVND (reference sequence). This CDR3 has 15 amino acids. The V segment lost 4 bases and the J segment 2 bases; nucleotides outside the gene matches: 7. The CDR3 protein is CASSTSRDRPYEQYF. DNA for the CDR3: TGTGCCAGTAGTACCAGCCGGGACAGGCCCTACGAGCAGTACTTC.

The chain employs TRBV5-1 and TRBJ2-7; possible D gene TRBD1, 6 bases. The germline CDR1 and CDR2 sequences are SGHRS and YFSETQ. CDR3 length: 15 amino acids. V lost 3 bases, J lost 0 bases, and 13 bases lay in between. CDR3 sequence: CASSSNTGTSYEQYF. The DNA for the CDR3 is TGCGCCAGCAGCTCAAATACAGGGACCTCCTACGAGCAGTACTTC. The variable domain in full, completed from reference TRBV5-1 and TRBJ2-7, reads KAGVTQTPRYLIKTRGQQVTLSCSPISGHRSVSWYQQTPGQGLQFLFEYFSETQRNKGNFPGRFSGRQFSNSRSEMNVSTLELGDSALYLCASSSNTGTSYEQYFGPGTRLTVT.

The chain joins TRBV29-1 to TRBJ1-2; tentatively, D is TRBD1 (6 bases). The CDR3 loop spans 12 amino acids. Germline CDR1 reads SQVTM; CDR2 reads ANQGSEA. The V end was cut by 3 bases, the J end by 8 bases, with 13 bases between. This CDR3 is CSVDDRNPGYTF. The CDR3 nucleotides read TGCAGCGTTGATGACAGGAACCCAGGCTACACCTTC.

J is TRBJ2-4 and V is TRBV19, with 7 bases aligning to TRBD2. Germline CDR1 LNHDA, CDR2 SQIVND (reference sequence). J was trimmed by 6 bases and V by 6 bases; bases with no gene match: 11. The CDR3 contains 15 residues. The CDR3 DNA sequence: TGTGCCAGTAGACCTACAGCGGGGAGGGGAAACATTCAGTACTTC. Its protein product is CASRPTAGRGNIQYF.